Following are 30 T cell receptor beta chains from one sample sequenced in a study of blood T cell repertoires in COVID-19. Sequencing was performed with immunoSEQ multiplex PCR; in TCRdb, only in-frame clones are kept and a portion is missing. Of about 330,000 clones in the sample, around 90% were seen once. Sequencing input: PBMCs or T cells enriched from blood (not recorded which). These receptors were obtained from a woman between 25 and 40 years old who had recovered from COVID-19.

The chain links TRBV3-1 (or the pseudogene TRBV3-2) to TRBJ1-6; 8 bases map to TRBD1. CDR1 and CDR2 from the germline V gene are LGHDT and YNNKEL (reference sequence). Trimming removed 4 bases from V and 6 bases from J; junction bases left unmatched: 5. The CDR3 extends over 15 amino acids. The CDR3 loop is CASSLRGQGNSPLHF. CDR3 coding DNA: TGTGCCAGCAGCCTTAGAGGACAGGGTAATTCACCCCTCCACTTT.

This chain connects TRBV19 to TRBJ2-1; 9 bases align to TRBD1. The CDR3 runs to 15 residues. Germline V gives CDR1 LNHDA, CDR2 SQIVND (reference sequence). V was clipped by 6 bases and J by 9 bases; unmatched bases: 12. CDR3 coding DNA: TGTGCCAGTAGGACGGGGACAGGGATCCTCTCTGAGCAGTTCTTC. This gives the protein CASRTGTGILSEQFF.

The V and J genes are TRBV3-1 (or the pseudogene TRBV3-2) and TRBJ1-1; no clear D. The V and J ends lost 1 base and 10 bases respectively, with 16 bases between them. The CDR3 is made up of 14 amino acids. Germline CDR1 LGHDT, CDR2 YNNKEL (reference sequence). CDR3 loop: CASSQGRRILGAFF. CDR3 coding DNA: TGTGCCAGCAGCCAAGGGAGACGGATCTTAGGAGCTTTCTTT.

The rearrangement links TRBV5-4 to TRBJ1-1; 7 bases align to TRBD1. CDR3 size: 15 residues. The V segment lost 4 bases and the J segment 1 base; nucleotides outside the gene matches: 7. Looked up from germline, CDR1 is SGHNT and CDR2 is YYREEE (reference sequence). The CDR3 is CASSDTGVGNTEAFF. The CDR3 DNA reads TGTGCCAGCAGCGATACAGGGGTGGGGAACACTGAAGCTTTCTTT.

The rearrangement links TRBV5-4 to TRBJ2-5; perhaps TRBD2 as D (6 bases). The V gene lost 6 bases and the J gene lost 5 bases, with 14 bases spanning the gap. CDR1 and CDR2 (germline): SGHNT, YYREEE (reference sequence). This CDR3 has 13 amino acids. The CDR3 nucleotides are TGTGCCAGCACCCCGGGAGTTTCGGAGACCCAGTACTTC. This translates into CASTPGVSETQYF.

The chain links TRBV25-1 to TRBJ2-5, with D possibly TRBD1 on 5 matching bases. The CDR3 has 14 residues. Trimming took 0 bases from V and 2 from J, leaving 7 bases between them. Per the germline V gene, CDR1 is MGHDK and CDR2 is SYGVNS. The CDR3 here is CASSEYKGQETQYF. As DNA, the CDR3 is TGTGCCAGCAGTGAATATAAGGGGCAAGAGACCCAGTACTTC.

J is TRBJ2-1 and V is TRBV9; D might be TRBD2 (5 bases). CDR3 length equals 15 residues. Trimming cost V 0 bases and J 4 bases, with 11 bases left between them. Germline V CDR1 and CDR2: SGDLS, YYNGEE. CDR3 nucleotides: TGTGCCAGCAGCGTAGGGGGAGCCGAATACAATGAGCAGTTCTTC. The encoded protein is CASSVGGAEYNEQFF.

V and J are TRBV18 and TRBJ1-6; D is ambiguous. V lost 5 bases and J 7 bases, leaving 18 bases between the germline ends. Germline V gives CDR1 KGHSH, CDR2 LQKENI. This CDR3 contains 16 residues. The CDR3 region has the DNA TGTGCCAGCTCAGCACGGACGGGAGATCAGAATTCACCCCTCCACTTT. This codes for CASSARTGDQNSPLHF.

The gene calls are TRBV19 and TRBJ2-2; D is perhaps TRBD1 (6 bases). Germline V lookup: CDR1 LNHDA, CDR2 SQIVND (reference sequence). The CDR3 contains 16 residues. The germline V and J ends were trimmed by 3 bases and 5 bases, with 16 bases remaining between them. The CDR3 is CASSIWAGEPTGELFF. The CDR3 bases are TGTGCCAGTAGTATTTGGGCAGGGGAACCTACCGGGGAGCTGTTTTTT. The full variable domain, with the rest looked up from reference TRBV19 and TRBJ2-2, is DGGITQSPKYLFRKEGQNVTLSCEQNLNHDAMYWYRQDPGQGLRLIYYSQIVNDFQKGDIAEGYSVSREKKESFPLTVTSAQKNPTAFYLCASSIWAGEPTGELFFGEGSRLTVL.

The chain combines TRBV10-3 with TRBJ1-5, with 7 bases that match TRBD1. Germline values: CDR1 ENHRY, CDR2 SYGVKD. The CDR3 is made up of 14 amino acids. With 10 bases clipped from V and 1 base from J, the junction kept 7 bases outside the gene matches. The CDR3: CATSGTVSNQPQHF. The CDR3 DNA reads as TGTGCCACCAGCGGGACAGTCAGCAATCAGCCCCAGCATTTT.

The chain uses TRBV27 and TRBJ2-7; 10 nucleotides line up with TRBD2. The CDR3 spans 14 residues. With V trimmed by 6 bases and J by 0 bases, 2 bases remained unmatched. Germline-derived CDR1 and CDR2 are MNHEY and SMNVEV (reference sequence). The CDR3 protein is CASRLAGGSYEQYF. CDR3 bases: TGTGCCAGCAGGTTAGCGGGGGGCTCCTACGAGCAGTACTTC.

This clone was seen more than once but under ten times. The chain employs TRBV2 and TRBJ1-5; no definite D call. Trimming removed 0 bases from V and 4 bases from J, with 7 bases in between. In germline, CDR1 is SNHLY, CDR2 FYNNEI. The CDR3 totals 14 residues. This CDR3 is CASSEARGNQPQHF. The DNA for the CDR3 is TGTGCCAGCAGTGAAGCAAGAGGGAATCAGCCCCAGCATTTT.

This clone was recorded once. The CDR3 region has the DNA TGTGCCAGCAGTGACCGGACAGGGGTCGGGGCCAACGTCCTGACTTTC. Encoded protein: CASSDRTGVGANVLTF. The gene calls are TRBV6-1 and TRBJ2-6; 9 bases are shared with TRBD1. The germline V gene encodes CDR1 MNHNS and CDR2 SASEGT. V shed 3 bases and J 4 bases; nucleotides not matched to a gene: 4. This CDR3 comprises 16 residues.

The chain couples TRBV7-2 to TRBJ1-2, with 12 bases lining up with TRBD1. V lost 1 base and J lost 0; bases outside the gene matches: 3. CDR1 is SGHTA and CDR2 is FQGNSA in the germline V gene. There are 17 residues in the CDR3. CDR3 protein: CASSLVGQGAANYGYTF. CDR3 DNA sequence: TGTGCCAGCAGCTTAGTGGGACAGGGGGCAGCTAACTATGGCTACACCTTC.

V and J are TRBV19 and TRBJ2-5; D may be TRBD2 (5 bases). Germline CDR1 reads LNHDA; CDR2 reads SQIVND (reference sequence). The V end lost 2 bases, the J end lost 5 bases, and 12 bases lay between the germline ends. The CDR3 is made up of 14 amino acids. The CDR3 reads CASSINPSYETQYF. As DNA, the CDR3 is TGTGCCAGTAGTATAAACCCTAGCTATGAGACCCAGTACTTC.

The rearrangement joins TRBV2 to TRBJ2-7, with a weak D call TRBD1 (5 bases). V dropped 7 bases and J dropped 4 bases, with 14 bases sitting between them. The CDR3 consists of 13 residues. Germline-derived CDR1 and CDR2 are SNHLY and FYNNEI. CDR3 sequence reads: CASTDQGPYEQYF. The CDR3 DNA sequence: TGTGCCAGCACCGACCAGGGTCCATACGAGCAGTACTTC.

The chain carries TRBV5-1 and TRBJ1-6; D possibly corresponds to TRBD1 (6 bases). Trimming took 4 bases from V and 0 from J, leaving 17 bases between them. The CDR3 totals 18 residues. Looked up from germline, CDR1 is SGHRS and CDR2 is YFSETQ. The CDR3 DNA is TGCGCCAGCAGCCTAGCATATCCAGGGGCCTCCTATAATTCACCCCTCCACTTT. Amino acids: CASSLAYPGASYNSPLHF.

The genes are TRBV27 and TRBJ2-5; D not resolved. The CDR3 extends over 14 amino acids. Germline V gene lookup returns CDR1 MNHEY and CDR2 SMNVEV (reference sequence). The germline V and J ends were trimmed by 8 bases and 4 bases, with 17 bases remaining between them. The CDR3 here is CASGGARRGETQYF. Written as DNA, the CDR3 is TGTGCCAGCGGCGGTGCCCGGAGAGGAGAGACCCAGTACTTC.

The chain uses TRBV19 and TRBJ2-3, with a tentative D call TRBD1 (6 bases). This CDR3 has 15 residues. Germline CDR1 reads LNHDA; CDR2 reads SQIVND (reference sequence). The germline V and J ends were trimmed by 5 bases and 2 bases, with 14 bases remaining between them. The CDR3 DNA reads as TGTGCCAGTAGTGTCGGACAGATAGTCACAGATACGCAGTATTTT. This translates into CASSVGQIVTDTQYF.

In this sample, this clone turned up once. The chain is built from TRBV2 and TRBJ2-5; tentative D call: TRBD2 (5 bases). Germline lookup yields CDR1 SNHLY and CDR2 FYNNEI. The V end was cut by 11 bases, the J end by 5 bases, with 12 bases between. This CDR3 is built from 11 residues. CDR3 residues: CADMTGETQYF. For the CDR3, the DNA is TGTGCCGACATGACGGGGGAGACCCAGTACTTC.

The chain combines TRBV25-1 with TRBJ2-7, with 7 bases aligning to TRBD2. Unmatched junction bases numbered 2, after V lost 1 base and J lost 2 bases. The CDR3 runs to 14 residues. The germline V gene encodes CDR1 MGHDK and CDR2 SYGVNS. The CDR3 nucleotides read TGTGCCAGCAGTGAATGGGGGGGGACCTACGAGCAGTACTTC. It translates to CASSEWGGTYEQYF.

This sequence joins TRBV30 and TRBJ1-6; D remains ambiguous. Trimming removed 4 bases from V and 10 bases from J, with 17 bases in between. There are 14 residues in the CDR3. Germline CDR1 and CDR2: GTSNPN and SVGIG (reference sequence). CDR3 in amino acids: CAWMSTRGSSPLHF. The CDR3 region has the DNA TGTGCCTGGATGAGCACCAGAGGTTCCTCACCCCTCCACTTT.

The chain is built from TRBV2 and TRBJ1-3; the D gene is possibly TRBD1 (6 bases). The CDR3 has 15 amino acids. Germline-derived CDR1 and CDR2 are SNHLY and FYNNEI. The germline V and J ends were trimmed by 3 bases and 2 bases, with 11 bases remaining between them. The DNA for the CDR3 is TGTGCCAGCAGTGATTCTCGGACAGCTGGAAACACCATATATTTT. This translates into CASSDSRTAGNTIYF.

The CDR3 reads CASSQRLAGGHEQYF. In nucleotides, the CDR3 is TGTGCCAGCAGCCAACGACTAGCGGGGGGGCACGAGCAGTACTTC. The genes are TRBV14 and TRBJ2-7, with 14 bases that match TRBD2. CDR1 is SGHDN, CDR2 FVKESK, per germline. The CDR3 consists of 15 residues. The V and J ends lost 2 bases and 5 bases, in that order; junction bases with no gene match: 2.

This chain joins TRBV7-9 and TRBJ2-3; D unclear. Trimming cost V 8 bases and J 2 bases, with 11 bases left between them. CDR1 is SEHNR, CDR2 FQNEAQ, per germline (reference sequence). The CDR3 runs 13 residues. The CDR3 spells CASRSENTDTQYF. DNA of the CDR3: TGTGCCAGCCGGAGCGAGAACACAGATACGCAGTATTTT.

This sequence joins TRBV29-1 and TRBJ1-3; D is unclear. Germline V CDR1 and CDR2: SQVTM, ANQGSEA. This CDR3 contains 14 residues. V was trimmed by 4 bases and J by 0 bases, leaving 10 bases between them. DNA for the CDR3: TGCAGCGTTGGTCAGGCCGGCTCTGGAAACACCATATATTTT. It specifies CSVGQAGSGNTIYF.

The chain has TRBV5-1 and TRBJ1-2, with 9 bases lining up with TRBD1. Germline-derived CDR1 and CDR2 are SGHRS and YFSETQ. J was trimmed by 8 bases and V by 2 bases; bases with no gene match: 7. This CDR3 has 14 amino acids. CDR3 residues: CASSLQQGASGYTF. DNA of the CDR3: TGCGCCAGCAGCTTACAACAGGGGGCGTCGGGCTACACCTTC.

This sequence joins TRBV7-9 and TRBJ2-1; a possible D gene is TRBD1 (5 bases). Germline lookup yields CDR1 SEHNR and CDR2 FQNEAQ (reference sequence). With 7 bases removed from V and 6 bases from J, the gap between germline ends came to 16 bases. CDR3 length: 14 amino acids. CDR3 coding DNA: TGTGCCAGCACTGCACAGGAATGGGTCAATGAGCAGTTCTTC. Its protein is CASTAQEWVNEQFF.

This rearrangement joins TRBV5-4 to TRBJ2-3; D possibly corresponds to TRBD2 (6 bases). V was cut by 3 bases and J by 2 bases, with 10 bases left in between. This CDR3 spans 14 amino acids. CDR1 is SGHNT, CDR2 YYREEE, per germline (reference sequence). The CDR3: CASSWPGATDTQYF. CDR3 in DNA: TGTGCCAGCAGCTGGCCGGGAGCCACAGATACGCAGTATTTT.

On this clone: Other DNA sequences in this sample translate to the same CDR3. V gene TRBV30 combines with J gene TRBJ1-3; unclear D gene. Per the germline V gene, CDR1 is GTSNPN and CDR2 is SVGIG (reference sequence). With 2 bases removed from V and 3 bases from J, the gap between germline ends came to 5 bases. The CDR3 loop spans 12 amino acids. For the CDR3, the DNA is TGTGCCTGGAGTCCGGGTGGAAACACCATATATTTT. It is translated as CAWSPGGNTIYF.